This T cell receptor (beta chain) was identified during a study of shared clonotypes between healthy human individuals. Study findings and constraints: In contrast to clonotypes shared by all four donors, non-shared clonotypes had lower generation probabilities. Naive CD4 clonotypes overlapped across several donors at about 5.2%.

With 3 bases clipped from V and 2 bases from J, the junction kept 12 bases outside the gene matches. The germline V gene has CDR1 KGHSH and CDR2 LQKENI. This CDR3 region has 18 residues. Clones were read by immunoSEQ multiplex PCR, and TCRdb kept only the in-frame ones, dropping some. Counted here are 2 million to 2.5 million clones, more than 85% occurring once; the ten biggest clones make up under 0.45%. Note on this clone: What it binds is unknown.

The material sequenced was naive CD4+ T cells from PBMCs. Subset reported: CD45RA+ positively selected. The clonotype was recovered from a man aged 18 to 35 in good health. Some clones in this sample may be carry-over from other donors' samples. This chain uses TRBV18 with TRBJ2-2; 7 bases match TRBD2. CDR3 nucleotides: TGTGCCAGCTCACCGCCTCAGCGGGACGGACCCAACACCGGGGAGCTGTTTTTT. Its translation is CASSPPQRDGPNTGELFF.